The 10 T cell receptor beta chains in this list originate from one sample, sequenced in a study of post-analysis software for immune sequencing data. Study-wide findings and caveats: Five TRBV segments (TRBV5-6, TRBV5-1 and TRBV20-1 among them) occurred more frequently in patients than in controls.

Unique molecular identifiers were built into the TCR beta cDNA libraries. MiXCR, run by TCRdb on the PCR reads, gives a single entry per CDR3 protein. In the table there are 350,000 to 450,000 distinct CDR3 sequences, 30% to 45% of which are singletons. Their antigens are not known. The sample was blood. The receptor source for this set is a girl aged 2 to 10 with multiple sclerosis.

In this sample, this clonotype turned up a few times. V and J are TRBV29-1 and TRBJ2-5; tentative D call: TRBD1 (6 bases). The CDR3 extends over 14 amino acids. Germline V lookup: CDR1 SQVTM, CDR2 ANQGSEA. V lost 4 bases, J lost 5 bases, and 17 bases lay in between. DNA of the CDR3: TGCAGCGTTGGTCCCTCCTCAGGGGACGAGACCCAGTACTTC. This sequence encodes CSVGPSSGDETQYF.

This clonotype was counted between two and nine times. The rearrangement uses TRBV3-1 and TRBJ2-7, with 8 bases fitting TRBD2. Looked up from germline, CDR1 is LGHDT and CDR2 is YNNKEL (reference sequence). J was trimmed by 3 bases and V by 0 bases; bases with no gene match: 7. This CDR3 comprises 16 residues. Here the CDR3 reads CASSQDLGTRNYEQYF. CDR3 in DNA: TGTGCCAGCAGCCAAGATCTGGGGACTAGAAACTACGAGCAGTACTTC.

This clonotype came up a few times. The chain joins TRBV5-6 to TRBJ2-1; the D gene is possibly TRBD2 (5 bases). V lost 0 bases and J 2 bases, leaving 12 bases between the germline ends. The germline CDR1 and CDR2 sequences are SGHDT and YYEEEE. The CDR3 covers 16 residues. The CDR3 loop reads CASSLVSGVAYNEQFF. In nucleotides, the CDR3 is TGTGCCAGCAGCTTGGTGAGCGGAGTCGCCTACAATGAGCAGTTCTTC.

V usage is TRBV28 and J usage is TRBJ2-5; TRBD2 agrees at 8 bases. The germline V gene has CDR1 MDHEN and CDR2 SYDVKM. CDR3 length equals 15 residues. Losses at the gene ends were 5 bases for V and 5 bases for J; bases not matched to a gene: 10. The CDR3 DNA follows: TGTGCCAGCAGTGTCGGGGGGGCTCCGGCGGAGACCCAGTACTTC. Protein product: CASSVGGAPAETQYF.

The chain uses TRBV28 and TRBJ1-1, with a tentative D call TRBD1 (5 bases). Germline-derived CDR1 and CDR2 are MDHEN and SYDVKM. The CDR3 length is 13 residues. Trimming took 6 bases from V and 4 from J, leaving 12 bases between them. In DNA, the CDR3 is TGTGCCAGCAGCCAATGGGGGGGCACTGAAGCTTTCTTT. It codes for CASSQWGGTEAFF.

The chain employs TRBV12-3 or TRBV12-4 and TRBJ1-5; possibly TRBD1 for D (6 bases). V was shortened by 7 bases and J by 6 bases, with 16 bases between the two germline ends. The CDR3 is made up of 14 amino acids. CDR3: CASKGVEGPQPQHF. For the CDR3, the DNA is TGTGCCAGCAAGGGGGTGGAGGGACCTCAGCCCCAGCATTTT.

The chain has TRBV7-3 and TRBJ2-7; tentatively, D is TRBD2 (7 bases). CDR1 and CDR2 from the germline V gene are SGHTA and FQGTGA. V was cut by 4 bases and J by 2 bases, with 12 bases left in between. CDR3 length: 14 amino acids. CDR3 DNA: TGTGCCAGCAGCTGTTACGGGGGGCCCTACGAGCAGTACTTC. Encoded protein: CASSCYGGPYEQYF.

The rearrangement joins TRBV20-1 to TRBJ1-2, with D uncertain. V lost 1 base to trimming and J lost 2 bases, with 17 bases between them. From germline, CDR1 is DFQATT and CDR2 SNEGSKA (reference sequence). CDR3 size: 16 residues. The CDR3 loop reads CSARVYRPLKNYGYTF. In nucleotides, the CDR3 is TGCAGTGCTAGAGTTTATAGACCCTTAAAAAACTATGGCTACACCTTC.

This CDR3 reads CASSPGDRAHEQYF. For the CDR3, the DNA is TGTGCCAGCAGCCCCGGGGACAGGGCCCACGAGCAGTACTTC. The V and J genes are TRBV27 and TRBJ2-7, with TRBD1 matching 9 bases. CDR3 length: 14 residues. In germline, CDR1 is MNHEY, CDR2 SMNVEV (reference sequence). The V segment lost 6 bases and the J segment 5 bases; nucleotides outside the gene matches: 8.

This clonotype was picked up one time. CDR3 protein: CASSLDRVAGYTF. The CDR3 region has the DNA TGTGCCAGCAGTCTGGACAGGGTGGCTGGCTACACCTTC. V and J are TRBV28 and TRBJ1-2; 8 nucleotides match TRBD1. CDR1 is MDHEN and CDR2 is SYDVKM in the germline V gene. V was clipped by 5 bases and J by 7 bases; unmatched bases: 6. The CDR3 sequence is 13 residues long.